Below are 4 T cell receptor beta chains sequenced from a single sample in a study of T cell responses to AZD1222 COVID-19 vaccine. Assay: immunoSEQ multiplex PCR; the TCRdb copy retains only in-frame clones and omits some. The sample includes about 100,000 clones, roughly 90% of them seen just once. The sample was peripheral blood, taken on day 0 of AZD1222 vaccination. The source of these receptors is an adult in good health.

The CDR3 DNA sequence: TGCGCCAGCAGCTTGGATTATAGCGGAGCTTTCTTT. Translated, it gives CASSLDYSGAFF. This rearrangement joins TRBV5-1 to TRBJ1-1, with D uncertain. The CDR3 has 12 residues. Germline V gene data show CDR1 as SGHRS and CDR2 as YFSETQ. The V gene lost 0 bases and the J gene lost 10 bases, with 10 bases spanning the gap.

The chain employs TRBV28 and TRBJ2-5; TRBD2 matches at 10 bases. CDR3 length equals 14 residues. V dropped 6 bases and J dropped 4; count of bases not matched to a gene: 5. Looked up from germline, CDR1 is MDHEN and CDR2 is SYDVKM. CDR3 sequence: CASRLAGVPETQYF. The CDR3 DNA sequence: TGTGCCAGCAGGCTAGCGGGAGTCCCAGAGACCCAGTACTTC.

The chain joins TRBV11-3 to TRBJ2-1; 15 bases fit TRBD2. The CDR3 contains 17 residues. V lost 5 bases to trimming and J lost 6 bases; unmatched junction nucleotides: 8. Germline V gene data show CDR1 as SGHNT and CDR2 as YENEEA. CDR3 protein: CASSPGLAGGFINEQFF. CDR3 DNA sequence: TGTGCCAGCAGCCCAGGACTAGCGGGAGGGTTCATCAATGAGCAGTTCTTC.

The chain employs TRBV11-1 and TRBJ1-1; maybe TRBD1 (5 bases). Deletions cut 5 bases from V and 6 bases from J, with 16 bases between. CDR1 is SGHAT and CDR2 is FQDESV in the germline V gene (reference sequence). CDR3 size: 14 residues. CDR3 protein: CASSPGQGLAEAFF. The CDR3 bases are TGTGCCAGCAGCCCCGGACAAGGCCTGGCTGAAGCTTTCTTT.